What follows is one TCR beta chain and its context. The antigen is undetermined. Patients chosen for sequencing had shown CD8+CD57+ cell expansion by flow cytometry. Patients had not yet gotten any therapy when their blood was taken for sampling. Trimming removed 4 bases at V and 10 bases at J, with 22 bases between. This CDR3 has 15 residues. From germline, CDR1 is SGHAT and CDR2 FQNNGV. This entry belongs to a study of CD8+CD57+ T cells in acquired aplastic anemia. Looking at the study overall: Recorded DNA amounts for sorted CD4+ and CD8+ cells had an average of around 3 ug.

TCR beta VDJ combinations and CDR3 sequences were profiled from genomic DNA. TCRdb reprocessed the reads via MiXCR and lists one record per CDR3 protein. The sample carries roughly 260,000 distinct CDR3 sequences, roughly half recorded once. Study-level points and caveats: Patients and controls had CD8+ Simpson's diversity values that were not significantly distinct. Overlapping CD8+ CDR3 repertoires of patients and controls contained about 27 shared sequences.

The genes are TRBV11-2 and TRBJ1-1; D perhaps matches TRBD1 (6 bases). Sequencing was performed on sorted CD4+, CD8+, or CD8+CD57+ T cells (not recorded which) from PBMCs. The sequence was collected from a human donor with aplastic anemia. The CDR3 DNA sequence: TGTGCCAGCAGCTCCTCTGACAGGCTTAAAGTGGGAGCTTTCTTT. It translates to CASSSSDRLKVGAFF.